Included here is one T cell receptor (beta chain) sequence, with context. The CDR3 consists of 15 residues. Trimming cost V 3 bases and J 4 bases, with 14 bases left between them. The germline gives CDR1 SGDLS, CDR2 YYNGEE. The data were obtained in a study of blood T cell repertoires in COVID-19. Study-level background: Researchers got acute and convalescent COVID-19 samples from the United States, Italy and Spain. PBMCs, B-cell-depleted T cells, or T cells were the source of the cDNA or gDNA that made up the material.

In the original analysis: Amplification from reference gene primers served as the basis for estimated nucleated cell counts. Some clones are missing from TCRdb's copy, which holds only in-frame ones; the method was immunoSEQ multiplex PCR. The V and J calls and clone size are taken from that table; D and trimming were inferred from the DNA. Altogether some 200,000 clones are present, roughly 82% being singletons, with the ten largest covering around 9.5%. The specimen was peripheral blood. The chain is built from TRBV9 and TRBJ1-3; D is ambiguous. The sequence derives from a man between 50 and 59 years old with active or convalescent COVID-19. DNA of the CDR3: TGTGCCAGCAGCGAACTACCGGGAGTAGGAAACACCATATATTTT. Its protein product is CASSELPGVGNTIYF.